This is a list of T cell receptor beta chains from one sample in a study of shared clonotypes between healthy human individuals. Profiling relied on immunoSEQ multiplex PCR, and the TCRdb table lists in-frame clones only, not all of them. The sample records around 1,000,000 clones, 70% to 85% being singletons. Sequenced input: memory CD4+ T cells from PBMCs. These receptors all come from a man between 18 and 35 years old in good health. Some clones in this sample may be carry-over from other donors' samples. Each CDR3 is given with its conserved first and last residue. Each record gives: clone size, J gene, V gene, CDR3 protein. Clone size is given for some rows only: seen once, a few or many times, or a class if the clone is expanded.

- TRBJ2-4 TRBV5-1 CASRQGQGSKNIQYF
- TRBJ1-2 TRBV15 CATSRVAGSNYGYTF
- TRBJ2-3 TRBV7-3 CASSLNSGISGDTQYF
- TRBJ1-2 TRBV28 CASSLGQGRYGYTF
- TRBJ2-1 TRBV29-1 CSSRSGTGMSYNEQFF
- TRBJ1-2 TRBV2 CASREAAHGYTF
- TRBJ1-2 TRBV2 CASTGTSNYGYTF
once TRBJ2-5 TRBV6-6 CASSYGARQETQYF
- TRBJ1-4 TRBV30 CAWSGTVGEKLFF
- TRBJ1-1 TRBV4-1 CASSQGWTEAFF
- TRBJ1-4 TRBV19 CASSRDRLNEKLFF
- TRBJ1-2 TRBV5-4 CASSLGTDPNYGYTF
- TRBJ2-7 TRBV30 CAWSVQGALYEQYF
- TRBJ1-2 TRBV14 CASSPGPAGYGYTF
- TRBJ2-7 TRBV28 CASSTRSSYEQYF
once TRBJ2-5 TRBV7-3 CASSLDRQETQYF
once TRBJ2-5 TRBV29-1 CSGGTERETQYF
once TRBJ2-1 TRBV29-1 CSVEWRTYNEQFF
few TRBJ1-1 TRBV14 CASSQLQEGGTEAFF
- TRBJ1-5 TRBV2 CASRKGGQPQHF
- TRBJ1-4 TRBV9 CASSVGITGEKLFF
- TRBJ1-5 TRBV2 CASSGRETKHF
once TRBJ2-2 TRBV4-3 CASSPPRGATGELFF
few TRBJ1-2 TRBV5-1 CASRKETINYGYTF
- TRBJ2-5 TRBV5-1 CASSLDLGSGGETQYF
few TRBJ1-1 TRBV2 CASKRGRGNTEAFF
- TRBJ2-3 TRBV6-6 CASRRPGQGSDTQYF